This TCR beta chain is drawn from a study of human T cells and chemical hapten exposure. On the study more broadly: Patients, chiefly female, had alopecia areata, totalis or universalis.

Per the authors' pipeline: There were a median of approximately 88,000 TCRs per sample, with a range from about 20,000 to 700,000. TCRdb re-called the RACE reads through MiXCR, storing one row per CDR3 protein. TCRdb, not the authors, supplied the V and J calls. The table has 62,000 or so distinct CDR3 sequences, approximately 9.9% seen once; the top ten hold roughly 5.2%. Findings and limits, study-wide: Against controls, expanded TCRs gave rise to significantly more large CDR3 similarity clusters.

The junction had 14 bases not matched to a gene; V was cut back by 5 bases and J by 4 bases. The V gene's germline CDR1 is MDHEN and CDR2 SYDVKM. The CDR3 contains 16 residues. Time point described: pre-sensitization, week 0. This sample's treatment: therapeutic diphenylcyclopropenone sensitization with weekly scalp DPC. This clonotype was picked up many times. Its antigen is still unknown. The source was whole blood, collected in connection with sensitization to the hapten diphenylcyclopropenone (DPC). The clonotype was recovered from a woman between 50 and 59 years old with alopecia areata. Some clones in this sample may be carry-over from other donors' samples. The chain recombines TRBV28 with TRBJ2-7, with 7 bases identical to TRBD1. The CDR3 spells CASSLKPRGGIYEQYF. The CDR3 DNA follows: TGTGCCAGCAGTCTCAAACCCCGAGGGGGCATTTACGAGCAGTACTTC.